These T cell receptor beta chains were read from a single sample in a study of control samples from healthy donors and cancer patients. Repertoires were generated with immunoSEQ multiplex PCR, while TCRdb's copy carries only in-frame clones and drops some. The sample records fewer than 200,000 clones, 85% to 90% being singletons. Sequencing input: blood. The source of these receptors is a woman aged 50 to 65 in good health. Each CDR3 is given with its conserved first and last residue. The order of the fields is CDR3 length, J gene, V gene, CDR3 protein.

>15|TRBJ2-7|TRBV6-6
CASSYRGSGADEQYF
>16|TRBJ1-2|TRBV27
CASSTTLRRGRDGYTF
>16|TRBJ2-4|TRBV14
CASSSLGRGAKNIQYF
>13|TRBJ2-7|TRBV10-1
CAGSGSEVCEQYF
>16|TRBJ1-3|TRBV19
CASSISGPSSGNTIYF
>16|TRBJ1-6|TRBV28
CASSPGGQDNNSPLHF
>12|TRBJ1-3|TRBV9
CASSASGNTIYF
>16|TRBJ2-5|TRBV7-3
CASRPSRGLGGETQYF
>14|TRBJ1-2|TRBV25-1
CASSEFDRPYGYTF
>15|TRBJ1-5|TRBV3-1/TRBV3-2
CASSQLMGGNQPQHF
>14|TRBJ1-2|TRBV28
CASSLGRDKYGYTF
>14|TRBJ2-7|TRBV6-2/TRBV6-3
CASSYSDLPRKPYF
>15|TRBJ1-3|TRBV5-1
CASSLEDSSGNTIYF
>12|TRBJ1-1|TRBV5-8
CASSWGGGEAFF
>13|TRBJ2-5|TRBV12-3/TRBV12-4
CASSLGLQETQYF
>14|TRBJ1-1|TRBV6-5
CASSPLGGNTEAFF
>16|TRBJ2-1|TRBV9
CASSVGSGGKEREQFF
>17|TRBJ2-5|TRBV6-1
CASSGELAGLRVETQYF
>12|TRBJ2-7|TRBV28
CASQHSSYEQYF
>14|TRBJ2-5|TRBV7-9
CASSPFVRGETQYF
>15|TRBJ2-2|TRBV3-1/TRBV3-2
CASRLGQGNTGELFF
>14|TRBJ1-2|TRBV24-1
CANLSNGLHYGYTF
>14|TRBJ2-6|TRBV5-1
CASSLSAGANVLTF
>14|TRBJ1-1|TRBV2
CASSDLIRDPEAFF
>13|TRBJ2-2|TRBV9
CASSLMSTGELFF
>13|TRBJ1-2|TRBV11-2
CASSLGGSYGYTF
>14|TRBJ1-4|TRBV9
CASSTRDPGGELFF
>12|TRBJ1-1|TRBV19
CASSRVGAEAFF
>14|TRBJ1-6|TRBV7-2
CASSLNQGNSPLHF
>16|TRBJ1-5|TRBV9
CASSPGTSDSNQPQHF
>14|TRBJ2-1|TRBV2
CASIAGRGGNEQFF
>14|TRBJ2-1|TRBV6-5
CASRGTGAYNEQFF
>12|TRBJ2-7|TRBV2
CASRGAFYEQYF
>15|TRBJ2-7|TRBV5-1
CASRIRDDASYEQYF
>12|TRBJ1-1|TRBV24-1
CATSAAGNEAFF
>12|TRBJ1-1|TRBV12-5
CASGLGGTEAFF
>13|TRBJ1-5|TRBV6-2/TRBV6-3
CASSLWGNQPQHF
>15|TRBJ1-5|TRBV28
CASREALWGNQPQHF
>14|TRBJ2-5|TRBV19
CASSSTGTQETQYF